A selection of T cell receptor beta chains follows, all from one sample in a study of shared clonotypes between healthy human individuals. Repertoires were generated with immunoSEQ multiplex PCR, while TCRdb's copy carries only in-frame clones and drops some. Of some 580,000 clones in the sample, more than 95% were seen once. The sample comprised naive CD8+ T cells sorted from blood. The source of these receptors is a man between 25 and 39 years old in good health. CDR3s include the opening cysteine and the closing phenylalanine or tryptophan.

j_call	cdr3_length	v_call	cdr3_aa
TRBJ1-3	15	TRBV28	CASSLQPDGGNTIYF
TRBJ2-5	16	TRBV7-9	CASSLLSAGDQETQYF
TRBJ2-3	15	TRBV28	CASSITGSNTDTQYF
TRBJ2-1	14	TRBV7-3	CASSLASGYNEQFF
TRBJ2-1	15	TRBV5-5	CASSPGFGTEDEQFF
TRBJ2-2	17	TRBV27	CASSPLRGKVDTGELFF
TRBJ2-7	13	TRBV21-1	CASSKAASYEQYF
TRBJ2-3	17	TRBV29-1	CSVEVGREGLRSDTQYF
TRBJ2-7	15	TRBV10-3	CAISEPTGGDYEQYF
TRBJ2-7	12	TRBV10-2	CATEDGPYEQYF
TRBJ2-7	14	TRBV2	CAGGDSGKGYEQYF
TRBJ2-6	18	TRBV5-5	CASSQGRTGGLGANVLTF